This T cell receptor beta chain appears in the sequencing data of a study of technical replicates of blood from several donors (dated by TCRdb to 2016 to 2017). Library preparation employed the immunoSEQ multiplex PCR assay. TCRdb stores this immuneACCESS table with in-frame sequences only. Part of the clones is absent; in the studies checked, under half of the shortfall reflects unresolved V genes, and no reason is known for the rest. The table for this sample lists some 80,000 clones; 95% to 98% of them were counted only once. The top ten clonotypes cover about 0.29% of the sample. Points on this clone: Its antigen specificity is not known. No much larger clone exists at a distance of one base, and base qualities are not known.

Sequencing used T cells isolated from PBMCs. This TCR derives from a human donor in good health.

The CDR3 region has the sequence CASSLYTSYGYTF. The nucleotides read TGTGCCAGCAGCTTGTACACCAGCTATGGCTACACCTTC. The chain is encoded by TRBV5-4 joined to TRBJ1-2, with no reliable assignment of the D segment. Inclusive of the bounding cysteine and phenylalanine, the CDR3 is 13 residues long. Only CDR3 DNA remains: 39 bases, in frame from the first base. V is cut by 1 base and J by 4 bases, and the space between the germline ends is 8 bases. The germline V gene (reference sequence) sets CDR1 to SGHNT and CDR2 to YYREEE.